This entry features one TCR beta chain sequence. In the study's own analysis: Researchers report that nucleated cell counts were estimated from reference gene primer amplification. The method was immunoSEQ multiplex PCR; TCRdb's version includes in-frame clones alone and lacks a portion of them. V, J and clone size were drawn from that table, and D and trimming were deduced from the DNA. The table includes over 150,000 clones, 75% to 80% detected once. The data stem from a study of blood T cell repertoires in COVID-19. At the level of the study: Both acute and convalescent COVID-19 samples were obtained from the United States, Italy and Spain. In each case, the material was cDNA or gDNA derived from T cells, B-cell-depleted T cells, or PBMCs.

The CDR3 has 16 residues. Trimming left V 0 bases short and J 4 bases short, with 15 bases between. Germline V CDR1 and CDR2: KGHSH, LQKENI. Sequencing was done on a sample of peripheral blood. The clonotype was recovered from an older woman with acute or convalescent COVID-19. This chain joins TRBV18 and TRBJ1-2; a weak D match, TRBD1 (5 bases). CDR3 bases: TGTGCCAGCTCACCACCGAGCGACAGTCTATTCTATGGCTACACCTTC. Encoded protein: CASSPPSDSLFYGYTF. The complete variable domain, with remaining parts taken from reference TRBV18 and TRBJ1-2, reads NAGVMQNPRHLVRRRGQEARLRCSPMKGHSHVYWYRQLPEEGLKFMVYLQKENIIDESGMPKERFSAEFPKEGPSILRIQQVVRGDSAAYFCASSPPSDSLFYGYTFGSGTRLTVV.